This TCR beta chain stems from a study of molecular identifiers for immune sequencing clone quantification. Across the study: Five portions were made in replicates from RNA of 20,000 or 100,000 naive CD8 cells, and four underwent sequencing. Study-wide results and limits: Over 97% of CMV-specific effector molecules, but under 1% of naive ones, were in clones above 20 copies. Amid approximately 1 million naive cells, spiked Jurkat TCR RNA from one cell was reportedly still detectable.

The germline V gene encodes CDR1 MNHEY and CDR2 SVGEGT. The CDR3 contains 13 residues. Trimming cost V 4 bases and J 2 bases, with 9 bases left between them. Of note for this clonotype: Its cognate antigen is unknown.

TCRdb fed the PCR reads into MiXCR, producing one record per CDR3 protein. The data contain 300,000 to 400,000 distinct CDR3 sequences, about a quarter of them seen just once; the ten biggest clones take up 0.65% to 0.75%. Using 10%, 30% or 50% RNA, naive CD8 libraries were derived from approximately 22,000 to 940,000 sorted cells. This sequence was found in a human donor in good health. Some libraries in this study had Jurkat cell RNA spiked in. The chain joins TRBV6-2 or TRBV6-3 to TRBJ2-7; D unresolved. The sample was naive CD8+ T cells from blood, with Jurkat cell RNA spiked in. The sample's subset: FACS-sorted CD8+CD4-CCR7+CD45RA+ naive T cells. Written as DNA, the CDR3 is TGTGCCAGCAGTTTAACACCAGCCTACGAGCAGTACTTC. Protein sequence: CASSLTPAYEQYF.